Presented here are 6 T cell receptor beta chains from one specimen sequenced in a study of blood T cell repertoires in COVID-19. Libraries were prepared by immunoSEQ multiplex PCR; TCRdb keeps only in-frame clonotypes and omits some of them. The sample carries about 120,000 clones, approximately 85% recorded once. Sequenced: peripheral blood. These receptors were obtained from a man older than 75 with active or convalescent COVID-19.

This clone was picked up many times. This rearrangement joins TRBV28 to TRBJ1-5, with TRBD1 matching 9 bases. V shed 8 bases, J shed 4 bases, and the junction held 18 bases outside the gene matches. CDR1 is MDHEN and CDR2 is SYDVKM in the germline V gene. The CDR3 contains 18 residues. The CDR3 region has the DNA TGTGCCAGCTCAAGTTTGGGAAGCACCGGGACAGGGAATCAGCCCCAGCATTTT. This encodes CASSSLGSTGTGNQPQHF.

The chain carries TRBV19 and TRBJ2-3; 13 bases align to TRBD2. This CDR3 has 17 amino acids. V lost 4 bases to trimming and J lost 2 bases; unmatched junction nucleotides: 6. Per the germline V gene, CDR1 is LNHDA and CDR2 is SQIVND (reference sequence). As DNA, the CDR3 is TGTGCCAGTAGTAATACGGGACTAGCGGGGTTCACAGATACGCAGTATTTT. Amino acid sequence: CASSNTGLAGFTDTQYF.

The chain combines TRBV6-6 with TRBJ2-7; possibly TRBD1 for D (6 bases). This CDR3 is built from 13 residues. V was trimmed by 7 bases and J by 1 base, leaving 11 bases between them. The V gene's germline CDR1 is MNHNY and CDR2 SVGAGI (reference sequence). This CDR3 reads CASKETGSYEQYF. The CDR3 nucleotides read TGTGCCAGCAAAGAGACAGGATCCTACGAGCAGTACTTC.

This chain uses TRBV11-2 with TRBJ2-5; D possibly corresponds to TRBD2 (5 bases). The V end was cut by 2 bases, the J end by 2 bases, with 9 bases between. The CDR3 is 14 amino acids. The V gene's germline CDR1 is SGHAT and CDR2 FQNNGV. The CDR3 bases are TGTGCCAGCAGCTTACGACGGGGTCAAGAGACCCAGTACTTC. This encodes CASSLRRGQETQYF. Full variable domain (rest looked up from reference TRBV11-2 and TRBJ2-5): EAGVAQSPRYKIIEKRQSVAFWCNPISGHATLYWYQQILGQGPKLLIQFQNNGVVDDSQLPKDRFSAERLKGVDSTLKIQPAKLEDSAVYLCASSLRRGQETQYFGPGTRLLVL.

The chain carries TRBV3-1 (or the pseudogene TRBV3-2) and TRBJ2-3; TRBD2 matches at 10 bases. Per the germline V gene, CDR1 is LGHDT and CDR2 is YNNKEL (reference sequence). This CDR3 contains 15 residues. V trimming: 4 bases; J trimming: 4 bases; junction bases outside the gene matches: 5. CDR3 protein: CASSPGAGGSDTQYF. CDR3 nucleotide sequence: TGTGCCAGCAGCCCAGGAGCGGGGGGGTCAGATACGCAGTATTTT.

V and J are TRBV28 and TRBJ1-1, with no clear D. V lost 3 bases and J lost 5, with 7 bases in between. This CDR3 contains 12 residues. The germline CDR1 and CDR2 sequences are MDHEN and SYDVKM. The CDR3 region is CASSFYGTEAFF. The CDR3 region has the DNA TGTGCCAGCAGTTTCTACGGGACTGAAGCTTTCTTT.